This T cell receptor (beta chain) was documented in a study of blood T cells in healthy people across ages. General study findings and limits: Observed TCR beta diversity showed a strong correlation with the percentage of naive T cells as measured by flow cytometry. Both naive CD4+ cell counts and diversity were greater in long-lived donors than in aged donors.

This clonotype came up a few times. The antigen is unknown. Germline CDR1 is DFQATT and CDR2 is SNEGSKA (reference sequence). The V end was cut by 6 bases, the J end by 4 bases, with 19 bases between. The CDR3 covers 14 residues. For the second PCR, which ran for about 7 to 12 cycles, a sample-barcoded 5' primer and a J-beta primer mix were used. TCRdb processed the 5' RACE reads anew with MiXCR; each CDR3 protein has one entry. The sample lists approximately 1.5 million distinct CDR3 sequences, 40% to 45% occurring once. Each donor was a healthy Caucasian individual from Russia, aged roughly 6 to 100.

The chain links TRBV20-1 to TRBJ2-7; tentative D call: TRBD1 (6 bases). The specimen was blood. This clonotype was sampled from a young woman in good health. The CDR3 sequence is CSAWTVTPAYEQYF. CDR3 DNA sequence: TGCAGTGCGTGGACAGTTACCCCTGCTTACGAGCAGTACTTC.